Listed below are T cell receptor beta chains from one sample, sequenced in a study of T cell changes during pregnancy in multiple sclerosis. Assay used: immunoSEQ multiplex PCR; TCRdb lists only in-frame clones, some missing. The sample contains over 100,000 clones, roughly 90% of which appear only once. The sample here was peripheral blood, taken in the third trimester of pregnancy. The receptors shown here come from a female donor with multiple sclerosis, enrolled in a pregnancy study. CDR3s include the opening cysteine and the closing phenylalanine or tryptophan. Fields, in order: clone size, J gene, D gene, V gene, CDR3 DNA, CDR3 protein. D genes are given only for firm matches. Size values are once, few and many counts, or a class for expanded clones, and some rows have none.

-	TRBJ1-1	TRBD1	TRBV15	TGTGCCACCAGCAGGACAGGGAGAACTGAAGCTTTCTTT	CATSRTGRTEAFF
-	TRBJ2-1	-	TRBV28	TGTGCCAGCAGTCCCCCGGGGAGCTCCTACTCCTACAATGAGCAGTTCTTC	CASSPPGSSYSYNEQFF
-	TRBJ2-7	TRBD1	TRBV27	TGTGCCAGCAGTTCCTACAGGGGGTTCTACGAGCAGTACTTC	CASSSYRGFYEQYF
-	TRBJ2-1	TRBD2	TRBV14	TGTGCCAGCAGCCAAGTTTGGTCAAGCGGGAGTCGAAATGAGCAGTTCTTC	CASSQVWSSGSRNEQFF
-	TRBJ2-3	TRBD1	TRBV19	TGTGCCACCGCGGGACAGGGTGGGACAGATACGCAGTATTTT	CATAGQGGTDTQYF
-	TRBJ2-3	TRBD2	TRBV5-4	TGTGCCAGCAGCTTGGCTGCGGGGGGACCAGATACGCAGTATTTT	CASSLAAGGPDTQYF
-	TRBJ2-7	TRBD2	TRBV7-6	TGTGCCAGCAGCCGAACAGCGGGGGGTTCCTACGAGCAGTACTTC	CASSRTAGGSYEQYF
-	TRBJ2-7	TRBD1	TRBV29-1	TGCAGCGTTGTCCAGACAGGGGCGTACGAGCAGTACTTC	CSVVQTGAYEQYF
-	TRBJ2-5	-	TRBV5-8	TGTGCCAGCACCACACAGGGTGCGGAGACCCAGTACTTC	CASTTQGAETQYF
-	TRBJ1-1	TRBD1	TRBV6-1	TGTGCCAGCACCGTCTCGTTACAGGGGTTAGCTTTCTTT	CASTVSLQGLAFF
-	TRBJ2-2	-	TRBV4-1	TGCGCCAGCAGCCAGGTAGAGAATACCGGGGAGCTGTTTTTT	CASSQVENTGELFF
-	TRBJ2-1	-	TRBV7-3	TGTGCCAGCAGCTTACGACAGGTACCCTACAATGAGCAGTTCTTC	CASSLRQVPYNEQFF
-	TRBJ2-1	TRBD2	TRBV13	TGTGCCAGCAGTCTAGCGGGGGGGTTATACAATGAGCAGTTCTTC	CASSLAGGLYNEQFF
-	TRBJ2-7	-	TRBV9	TGTGCCAGCAGCCCCAGAATAGGTCAGGATTCCTACGAGCAGTACTTC	CASSPRIGQDSYEQYF
-	TRBJ2-1	TRBD2	TRBV14	TGTGCCAGCAGTTTTAGCGGGAGTTCCTACAATGAGCAGTTCTTC	CASSFSGSSYNEQFF
-	TRBJ1-2	-	TRBV5-4	TGTGCCAGCAGCTTGCCAGGGAGGGCAGATGGCTACACCTTC	CASSLPGRADGYTF
-	TRBJ1-1	-	TRBV2	TGTGCCAGCAGTGCAGCAATTACAGGTGAAGCTTTCTTT	CASSAAITGEAFF
-	TRBJ1-5	TRBD1	TRBV5-6	TGTGCCAGCAGCGTGGGACAGGGGCTTCAGCCCCAGCATTTT	CASSVGQGLQPQHF
once	TRBJ2-7	TRBD2	TRBV18	TGTGCCAGCTCACCCGCCTCAGCGGGAGGGTCCTACGAGCAGTACTTC	CASSPASAGGSYEQYF
-	TRBJ1-3	-	TRBV29-1	TGCAGCGTTGCGTGGTCGAGTGGAAACACCATATATTTT	CSVAWSSGNTIYF
once	TRBJ2-7	-	TRBV6-1	TGTGCCAGCAGTAGACAGGTGTCCTACGAGCAGTACTTC	CASSRQVSYEQYF
once	TRBJ2-1	-	TRBV13	TGTGCCAGCAGTTTACTTACTTTAGATGAGCAGTTCTTC	CASSLLTLDEQFF
-	TRBJ2-7	TRBD1	TRBV6-6	TGTGCCAGCAGTTACTCAGGGGGCGTCAGTTCCTACGAGCAGTACTTC	CASSYSGGVSSYEQYF
-	TRBJ1-2	-	TRBV9	TGTGCCAGCAGCGTAGAACAGGGTTATGGCTACACCTTC	CASSVEQGYGYTF
once	TRBJ2-7	TRBD1	TRBV5-1	TGCGCCAGCAGCTTGGACGGGACAGGGCACGGAAGCGAGCAGTACTTC	CASSLDGTGHGSEQYF
-	TRBJ2-1	-	TRBV7-9	TGTGCCAGCAGCCATGCCGGTTACAATGAGCAGTTCTTC	CASSHAGYNEQFF
-	TRBJ1-6	-	TRBV6-6	TGTGCCAGCAGTCCCGATGAGGGCCTATCACCCCTCCACTTT	CASSPDEGLSPLHF
once	TRBJ1-2	TRBD1	TRBV19	TGTGCCAGTAGTGCCTCCGGGACAGGGGGCGCCCTCATCTATGGCTACACCTTC	CASSASGTGGALIYGYTF
once	TRBJ2-1	TRBD2	TRBV28	TGTGCCAGCAGCACTGGGACTAGCGGGCTTTATAGGAATGAGCAGTTCTTC	CASSTGTSGLYRNEQFF
-	TRBJ2-1	-	TRBV10-3	TGTGCCATCAGTGGATCAGGGAATGAGCAGTTCTTC	CAISGSGNEQFF
-	TRBJ2-7	TRBD1	TRBV7-9	TGTGCCAGCAGCTTAGACAGGGGAGAGCAGTACTTC	CASSLDRGEQYF
-	TRBJ2-3	TRBD1	TRBV5-4	TGTGCCAGCAGCCGCCGGGACAGGGGCACAGATACGCAGTATTTT	CASSRRDRGTDTQYF
-	TRBJ1-1	TRBD1	TRBV18	TGTGCCAGCTCGCAAAACAGGGGTGCCACTGAAGCTTTCTTT	CASSQNRGATEAFF
-	TRBJ1-4	-	TRBV2	TGTGCCAGCAGTTCCTCTCGAAGACTCAATGAAAAACTGTTTTTT	CASSSSRRLNEKLFF
-	TRBJ1-1	TRBD1	TRBV28	TGTGCCAGCAACAAACAGGGGGACACTGAAGCTTTCTTT	CASNKQGDTEAFF
few	TRBJ1-2	-	TRBV4-1	TGCGCCAGCAGCCAAGATTATACTAACTATGGCTACACCTTC	CASSQDYTNYGYTF
few	TRBJ1-1	-	TRBV20-1	TGCAGTGCTGCCCACAAGATTGAAGCTTTCTTT	CSAAHKIEAFF
-	TRBJ2-2	TRBD1	TRBV7-3	TGTGCCAGCAGCTCCAACAGGGGCAGCACCGGGGAGCTGTTTTTT	CASSSNRGSTGELFF
few	TRBJ1-1	-	TRBV5-1	TGCGCCAGCAGCTTCCGGGGAGGGGGCACTGAAGCTTTCTTT	CASSFRGGGTEAFF
once	TRBJ2-3	TRBD2	TRBV9	TGTGCCAGCAGCGAGGCCCGCGGGGGGCCCCCAGATACGCAGTATTTT	CASSEARGGPPDTQYF
-	TRBJ1-1	-	TRBV9	TGTGCCAGCAGCGTAGCAGTACAGGGCTTCCGGAGTGAAGCTTTCTTT	CASSVAVQGFRSEAFF
-	TRBJ2-5	-	TRBV2	TGTGCCAGCAACCCAGATCAAGAGACCCAGTACTTC	CASNPDQETQYF
-	TRBJ1-2	-	TRBV9	TGTGCCAGCAGCGTAGCGGGGAGCGGAAGCTACACCTTC	CASSVAGSGSYTF
-	TRBJ1-3	-	TRBV9	TGTGCCAGCAGCTCCCGAAGGGGGTTTGGAAACACCATATATTTT	CASSSRRGFGNTIYF
-	TRBJ2-1	-	TRBV29-1	TGCAGCGTCCGGGGGGCGGGTTCTGGGTTCTACAATGAGCAGTTCTTC	CSVRGAGSGFYNEQFF
-	TRBJ2-2	-	TRBV5-4	TGTGCCAGCAGCTTTCGTCTTTTGCAGGCCAACACCGGGGAGCTGTTTTTT	CASSFRLLQANTGELFF
-	TRBJ2-3	TRBD2	TRBV7-6	TGTGCCAGCAGCGACGGACTAGCTAGTTATACGCAGTATTTT	CASSDGLASYTQYF
-	TRBJ2-1	-	TRBV7-3	TGTGCCAGCAGCCCCGTGGAGGGGTACAATGAGCAGTTCTTC	CASSPVEGYNEQFF
-	TRBJ2-7	TRBD1	TRBV19	TGTGCCAGTAGTGATCGACAGGGCGAGCAGTACTTC	CASSDRQGEQYF
-	TRBJ2-3	-	TRBV6-5	TGTGCCAGCAGCCTAGGGGCTCGCAGAACAGATACGCAGTATTTT	CASSLGARRTDTQYF
-	TRBJ1-1	-	TRBV4-1	TGCGCCAGCAGGGGCTCGAACACTGAAGCTTTCTTT	CASRGSNTEAFF
-	TRBJ2-3	TRBD2	TRBV5-1	TGCGCCAGCAGCCCGCTAGCGGGAGGGTCAGATACGCAGTATTTT	CASSPLAGGSDTQYF